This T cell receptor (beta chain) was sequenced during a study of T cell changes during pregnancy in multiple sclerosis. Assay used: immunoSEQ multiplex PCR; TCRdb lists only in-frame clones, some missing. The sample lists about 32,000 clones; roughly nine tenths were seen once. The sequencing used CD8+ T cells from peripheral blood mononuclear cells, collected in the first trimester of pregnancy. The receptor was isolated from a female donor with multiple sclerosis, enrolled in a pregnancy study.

CDR3 loop: CASSPRTGYTGELFF. DNA for the CDR3: TGTGCCAGCAGTCCCCGGACAGGGTACACCGGGGAGCTGTTTTTT. The rearrangement uses TRBV6-5 and TRBJ2-2, with 8 bases fitting TRBD1. V shed 5 bases, J shed 3 bases, and the junction held 5 bases outside the gene matches. Germline loops: CDR1 MNHEY, CDR2 SVGAGI. The CDR3 runs 15 residues.